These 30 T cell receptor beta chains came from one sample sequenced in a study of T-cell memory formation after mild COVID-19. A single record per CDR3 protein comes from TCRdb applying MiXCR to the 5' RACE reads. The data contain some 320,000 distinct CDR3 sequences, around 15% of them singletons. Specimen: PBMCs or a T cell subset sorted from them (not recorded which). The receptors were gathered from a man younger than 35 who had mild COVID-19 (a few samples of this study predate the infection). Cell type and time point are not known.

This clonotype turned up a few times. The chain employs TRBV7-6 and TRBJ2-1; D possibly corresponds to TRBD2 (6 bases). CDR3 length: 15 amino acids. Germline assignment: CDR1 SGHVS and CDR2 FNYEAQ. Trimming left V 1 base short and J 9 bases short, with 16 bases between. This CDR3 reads CASSLDPRGMVEQFF. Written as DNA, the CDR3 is TGTGCCAGCAGCTTAGATCCGCGGGGAATGGTTGAGCAGTTCTTC.

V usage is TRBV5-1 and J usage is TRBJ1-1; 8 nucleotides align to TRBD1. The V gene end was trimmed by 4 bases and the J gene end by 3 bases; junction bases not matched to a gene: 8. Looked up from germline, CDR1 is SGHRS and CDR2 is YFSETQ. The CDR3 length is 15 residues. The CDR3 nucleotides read TGCGCCAGCAGCGTGACAGGGGTTGGGGACACTGAAGCTTTCTTT. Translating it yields CASSVTGVGDTEAFF.

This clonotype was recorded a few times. The CDR3 loop reads CASVTSGATNEQFF. CDR3 coding DNA: TGTGCCAGCGTTACTAGCGGGGCCACCAATGAGCAGTTCTTC. This chain uses TRBV2 with TRBJ2-1, with TRBD2 identical over 10 bases. Looked up from germline, CDR1 is SNHLY and CDR2 is FYNNEI. This CDR3 is 14 amino acids long. With V trimmed by 8 bases and J by 6 bases, 7 bases remained unmatched. Complete variable domain (other parts from reference TRBV2 and TRBJ2-1): EPEVTQTPSHQVTQMGQEVILRCVPISNHLYFYWYRQILGQKVEFLVSFYNNEISEKSEIFDDQFSVERPDGSNFTLKIRSTKLEDSAMYFCASVTSGATNEQFFGPGTRLTVL.

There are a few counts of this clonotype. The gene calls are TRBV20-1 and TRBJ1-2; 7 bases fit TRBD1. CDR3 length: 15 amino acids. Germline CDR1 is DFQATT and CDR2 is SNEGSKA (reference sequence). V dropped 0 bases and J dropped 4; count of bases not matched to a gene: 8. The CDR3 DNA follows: TGCAGTGCTAGAGACCTCAGGGGGTGGGGCTATGGCTACACCTTC. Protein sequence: CSARDLRGWGYGYTF.

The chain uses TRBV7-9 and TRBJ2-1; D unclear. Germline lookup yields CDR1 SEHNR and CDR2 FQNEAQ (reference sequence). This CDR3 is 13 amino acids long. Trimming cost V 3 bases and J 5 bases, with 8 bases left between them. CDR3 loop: CASSFEWDNEQFF. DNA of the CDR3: TGTGCCAGCAGCTTTGAGTGGGACAATGAGCAGTTCTTC.

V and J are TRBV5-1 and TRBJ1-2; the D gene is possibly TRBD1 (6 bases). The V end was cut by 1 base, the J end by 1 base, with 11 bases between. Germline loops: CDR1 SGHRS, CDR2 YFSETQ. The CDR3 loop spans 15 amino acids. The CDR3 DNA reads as TGCGCCAGCAGCTTGACGGACAGTGTTAACTATGGCTACACCTTC. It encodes CASSLTDSVNYGYTF. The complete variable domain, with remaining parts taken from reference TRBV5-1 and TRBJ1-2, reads KAGVTQTPRYLIKTRGQQVTLSCSPISGHRSVSWYQQTPGQGLQFLFEYFSETQRNKGNFPGRFSGRQFSNSRSEMNVSTLELGDSALYLCASSLTDSVNYGYTFGSGTRLTVV.

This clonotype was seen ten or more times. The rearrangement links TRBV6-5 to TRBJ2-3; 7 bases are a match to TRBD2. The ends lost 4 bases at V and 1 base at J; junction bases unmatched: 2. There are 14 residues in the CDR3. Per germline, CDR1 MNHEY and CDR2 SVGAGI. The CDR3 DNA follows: TGTGCCAGCAGTTGGGGGGGAGGCACAGATACGCAGTATTTT. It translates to CASSWGGGTDTQYF.

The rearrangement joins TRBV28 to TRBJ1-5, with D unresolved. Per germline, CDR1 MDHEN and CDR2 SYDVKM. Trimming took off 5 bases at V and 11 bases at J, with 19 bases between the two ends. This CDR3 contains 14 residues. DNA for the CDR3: TGTGCCAGCAGTCCCTCGGACGGGATTGGGGCCCAGCATTTT. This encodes CASSPSDGIGAQHF.

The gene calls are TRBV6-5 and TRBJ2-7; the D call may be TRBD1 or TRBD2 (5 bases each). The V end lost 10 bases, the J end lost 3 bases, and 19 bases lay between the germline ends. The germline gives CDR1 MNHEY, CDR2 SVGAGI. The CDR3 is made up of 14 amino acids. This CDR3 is CATQRGVRGYEQYF. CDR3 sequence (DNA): TGTGCCACTCAACGAGGGGTAAGGGGCTACGAGCAGTACTTC.

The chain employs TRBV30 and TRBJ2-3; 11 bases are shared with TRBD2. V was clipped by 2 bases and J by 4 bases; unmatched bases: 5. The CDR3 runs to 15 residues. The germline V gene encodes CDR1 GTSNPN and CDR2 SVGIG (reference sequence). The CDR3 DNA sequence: TGTGCCTGGAGTCCACTAGCGGGGGCGGCAGATACGCAGTATTTT. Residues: CAWSPLAGAADTQYF. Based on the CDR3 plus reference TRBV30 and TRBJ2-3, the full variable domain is SQTIHQWPATLVQPVGSPLSLECTVEGTSNPNLYWYRQAAGRGLQLLFYSVGIGQISSEVPQNLSASRPQDRQFILSSKKLLLSDSGFYLCAWSPLAGAADTQYFGPGTRLTVL.

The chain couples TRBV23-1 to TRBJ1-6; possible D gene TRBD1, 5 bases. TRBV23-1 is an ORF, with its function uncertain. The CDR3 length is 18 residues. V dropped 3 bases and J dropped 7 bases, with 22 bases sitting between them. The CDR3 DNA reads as TGCGCCAGCAGTCATTCCGACCCCGGGACTTCTTCCAATTCACCCCTCCACTTT. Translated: CASSHSDPGTSSNSPLHF.

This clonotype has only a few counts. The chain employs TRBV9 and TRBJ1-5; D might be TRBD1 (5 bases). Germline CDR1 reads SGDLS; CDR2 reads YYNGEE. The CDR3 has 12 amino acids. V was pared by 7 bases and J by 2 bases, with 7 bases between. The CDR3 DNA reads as TGTGCCAGCGGGGGAGGCAATCAGCCCCAGCATTTT. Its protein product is CASGGGNQPQHF. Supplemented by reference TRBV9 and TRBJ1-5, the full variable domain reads DSGVTQTPKHLITATGQRVTLRCSPRSGDLSVYWYQQSLDQGLQFLIQYYNGEERAKGNILERFSAQQFPDLHSELNLSSLELGDSALYFCASGGGNQPQHFGDGTRLSIL.

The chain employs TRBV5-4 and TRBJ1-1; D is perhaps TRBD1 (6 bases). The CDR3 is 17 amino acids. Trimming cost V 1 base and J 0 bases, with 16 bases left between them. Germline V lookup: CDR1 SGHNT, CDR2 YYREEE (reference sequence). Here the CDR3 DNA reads TGTGCCAGCAGCTTGATCATGACAGGTCCCATGAACACTGAAGCTTTCTTT. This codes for CASSLIMTGPMNTEAFF.

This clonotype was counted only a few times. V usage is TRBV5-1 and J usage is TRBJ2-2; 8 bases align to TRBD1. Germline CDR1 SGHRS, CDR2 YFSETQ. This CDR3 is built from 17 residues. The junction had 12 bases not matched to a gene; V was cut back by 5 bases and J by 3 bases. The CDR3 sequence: CASSFDAGGADTGELFF. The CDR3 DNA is TGCGCCAGCAGTTTCGACGCAGGGGGCGCGGACACCGGGGAGCTGTTTTTT.

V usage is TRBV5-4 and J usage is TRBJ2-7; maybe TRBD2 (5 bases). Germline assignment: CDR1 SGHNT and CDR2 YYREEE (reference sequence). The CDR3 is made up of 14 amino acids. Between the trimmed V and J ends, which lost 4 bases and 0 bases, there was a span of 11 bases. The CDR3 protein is CASSAGLGSYEQYV. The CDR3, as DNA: TGTGCCAGCAGCGCGGGTTTGGGCTCCTACGAGCAGTACGTC.

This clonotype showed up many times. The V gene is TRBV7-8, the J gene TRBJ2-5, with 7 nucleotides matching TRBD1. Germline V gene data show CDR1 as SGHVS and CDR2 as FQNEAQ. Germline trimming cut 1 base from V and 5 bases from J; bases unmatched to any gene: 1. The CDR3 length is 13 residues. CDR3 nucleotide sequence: TGTGCCAGCAGCTTAGACAGGGGTGAGACCCAGTACTTC. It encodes CASSLDRGETQYF. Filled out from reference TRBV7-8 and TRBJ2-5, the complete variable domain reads GAGVSQSPRYKVAKRGQDVALRCDPISGHVSLFWYQQALGQGPEFLTYFQNEAQLDKSGLPSDRFFAERPEGSVSTLKIQRTQQEDSAVYLCASSLDRGETQYFGPGTRLLVL.

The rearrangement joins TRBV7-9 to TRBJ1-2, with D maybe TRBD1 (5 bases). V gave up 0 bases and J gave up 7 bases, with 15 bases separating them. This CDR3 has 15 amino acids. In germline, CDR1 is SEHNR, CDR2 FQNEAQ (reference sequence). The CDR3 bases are TGTGCCAGCAGCTTAGCGGGGGACCTTCTGGGTGGCTACACCTTC. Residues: CASSLAGDLLGGYTF.

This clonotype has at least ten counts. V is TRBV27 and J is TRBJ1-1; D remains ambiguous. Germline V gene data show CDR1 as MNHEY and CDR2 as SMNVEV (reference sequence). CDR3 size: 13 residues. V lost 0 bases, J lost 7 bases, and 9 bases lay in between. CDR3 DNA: TGTGCCAGCAGTTTATCTAAGTGGAATGAAGCTTTCTTT. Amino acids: CASSLSKWNEAFF.

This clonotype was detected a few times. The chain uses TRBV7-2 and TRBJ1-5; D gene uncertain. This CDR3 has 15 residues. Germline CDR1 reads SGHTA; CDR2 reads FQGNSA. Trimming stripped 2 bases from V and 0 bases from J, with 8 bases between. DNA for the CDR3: TGTGCCAGCAGCTTATCCAGTCTTAGCAATCAGCCCCAGCATTTT. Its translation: CASSLSSLSNQPQHF.

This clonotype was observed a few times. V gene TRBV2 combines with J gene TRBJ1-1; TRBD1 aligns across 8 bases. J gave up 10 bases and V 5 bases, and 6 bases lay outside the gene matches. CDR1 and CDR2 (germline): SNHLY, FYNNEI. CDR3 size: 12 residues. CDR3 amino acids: CASSIQGAAAFF. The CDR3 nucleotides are TGTGCCAGCAGTATTCAGGGGGCTGCAGCTTTCTTT.

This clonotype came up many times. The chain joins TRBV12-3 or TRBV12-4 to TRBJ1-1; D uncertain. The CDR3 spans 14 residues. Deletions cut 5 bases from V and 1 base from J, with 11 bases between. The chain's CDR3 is CASSREYSNTEAFF. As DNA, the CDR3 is TGTGCCAGCAGTCGGGAGTATTCGAACACTGAAGCTTTCTTT.

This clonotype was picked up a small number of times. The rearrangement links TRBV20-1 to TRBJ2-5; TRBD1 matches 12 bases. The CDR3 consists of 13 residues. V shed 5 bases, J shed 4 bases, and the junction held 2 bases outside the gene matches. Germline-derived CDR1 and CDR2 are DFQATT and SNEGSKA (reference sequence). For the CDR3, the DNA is TGCAGTGCTGGGACAGGGGGCTCAGAGACCCAGTACTTC. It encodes CSAGTGGSETQYF.

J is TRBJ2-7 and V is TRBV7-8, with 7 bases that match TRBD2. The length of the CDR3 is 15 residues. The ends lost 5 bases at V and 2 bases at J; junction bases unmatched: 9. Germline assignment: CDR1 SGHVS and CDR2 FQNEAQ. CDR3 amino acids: CASSPSGRGTYEQYF. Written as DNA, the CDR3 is TGTGCCAGCAGCCCATCGGGGCGGGGGACCTACGAGCAGTACTTC.

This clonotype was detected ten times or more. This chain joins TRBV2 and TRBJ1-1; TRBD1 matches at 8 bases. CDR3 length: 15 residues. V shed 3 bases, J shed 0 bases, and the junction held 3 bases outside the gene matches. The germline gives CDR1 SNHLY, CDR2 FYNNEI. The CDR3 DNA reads TGTGCCAGCAGTGACCGGACAGGGCTGAACACTGAAGCTTTCTTT. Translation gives CASSDRTGLNTEAFF.

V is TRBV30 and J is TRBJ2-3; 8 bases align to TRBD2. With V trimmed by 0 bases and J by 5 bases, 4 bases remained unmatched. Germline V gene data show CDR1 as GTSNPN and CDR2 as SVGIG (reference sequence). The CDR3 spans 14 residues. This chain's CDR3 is CAWSVGGGKDTQYF. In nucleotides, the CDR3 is TGTGCCTGGAGTGTCGGCGGGGGGAAAGATACGCAGTATTTT.

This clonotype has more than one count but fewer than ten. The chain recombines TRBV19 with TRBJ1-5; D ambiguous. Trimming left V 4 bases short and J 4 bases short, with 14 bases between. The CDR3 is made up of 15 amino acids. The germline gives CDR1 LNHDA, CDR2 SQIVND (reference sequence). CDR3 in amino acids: CASSRRPALNQPQHF. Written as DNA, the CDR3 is TGTGCCAGTAGTAGACGGCCAGCCCTTAATCAGCCCCAGCATTTT. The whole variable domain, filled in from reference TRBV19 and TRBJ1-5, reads DGGITQSPKYLFRKEGQNVTLSCEQNLNHDAMYWYRQDPGQGLRLIYYSQIVNDFQKGDIAEGYSVSREKKESFPLTVTSAQKNPTAFYLCASSRRPALNQPQHFGDGTRLSIL.

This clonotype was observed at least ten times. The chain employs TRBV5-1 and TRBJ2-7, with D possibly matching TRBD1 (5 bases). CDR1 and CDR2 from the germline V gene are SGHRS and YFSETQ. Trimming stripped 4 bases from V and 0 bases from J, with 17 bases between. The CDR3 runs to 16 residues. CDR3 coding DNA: TGCGCCAGCAGCGGGGCGCGTGGGGCGGCCTCCTACGAGCAGTACTTC. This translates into CASSGARGAASYEQYF.

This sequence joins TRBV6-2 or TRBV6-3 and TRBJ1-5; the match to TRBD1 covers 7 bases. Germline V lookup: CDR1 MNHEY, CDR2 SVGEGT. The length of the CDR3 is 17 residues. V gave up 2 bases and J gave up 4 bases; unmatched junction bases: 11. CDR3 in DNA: TGTGCCAGCAGTTACCCCACATACAGGGGAGGAAATCAGCCCCAGCATTTT. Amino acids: CASSYPTYRGGNQPQHF.

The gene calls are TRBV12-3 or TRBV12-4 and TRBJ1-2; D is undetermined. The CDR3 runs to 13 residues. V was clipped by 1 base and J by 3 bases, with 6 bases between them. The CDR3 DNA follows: TGTGCCAGCAGTTTAGGGTCAGACTATGGCTACACCTTC. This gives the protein CASSLGSDYGYTF.

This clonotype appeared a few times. The CDR3, as DNA: TGTGCCAGCAGGTCACCCCGGGGCCCCGGCACAGATACGCAGTATTTT. This sequence encodes CASRSPRGPGTDTQYF. V usage is TRBV6-5 and J usage is TRBJ2-3; D tentatively fits TRBD1 or TRBD2 (5 bases each). The CDR3 runs to 16 residues. Trimming shortened V by 6 bases and J by 1 base, and 17 bases separated the two germline ends. Germline V gene data show CDR1 as MNHEY and CDR2 as SVGAGI.